The text below deals with one TCR beta chain. What it recognizes is unknown. The sample is drawn from a study of monozygotic twins with inflammatory bowel disease. Molecular identifiers with 6-nucleotide sample barcodes were added during cDNA synthesis via template switching. No DNA is given; TCRdb re-called the 5' RACE reads and lists each CDR3 protein once. Its table records 300,000 to 450,000 distinct CDR3 sequences. The germline V gene encodes CDR1 SGDLS and CDR2 YYNGEE. The CDR3 has 17 residues. General observations from the study: Patients with IBD had less TCRbeta diversity (inverse Simpson) than their healthy co-twins. Repertoire likeness was no different across concordant and discordant twins, perhaps owing to restricted power.

The rearrangement joins TRBV9 to TRBJ2-5; checking the TCRdb D call of TRBD2 is not possible without DNA. The receptor was isolated from a human donor with ulcerative colitis or Crohn's disease, or a healthy co-twin of an affected twin (not recorded which). Sequencing was performed on blood. The CDR3 region is CASSSILSGGAGETQYF.